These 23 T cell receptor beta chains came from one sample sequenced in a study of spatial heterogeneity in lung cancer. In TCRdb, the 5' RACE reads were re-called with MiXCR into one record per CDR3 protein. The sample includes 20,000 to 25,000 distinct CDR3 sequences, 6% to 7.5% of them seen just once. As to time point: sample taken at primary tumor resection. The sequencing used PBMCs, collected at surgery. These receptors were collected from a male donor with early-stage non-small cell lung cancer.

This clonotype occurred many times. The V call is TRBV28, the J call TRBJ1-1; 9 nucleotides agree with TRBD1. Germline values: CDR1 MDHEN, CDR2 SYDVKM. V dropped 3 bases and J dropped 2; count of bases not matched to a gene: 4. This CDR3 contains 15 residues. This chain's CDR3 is CASSFGTGINTEAFF. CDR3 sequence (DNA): TGTGCCAGCAGTTTCGGGACAGGGATAAACACTGAAGCTTTCTTT.

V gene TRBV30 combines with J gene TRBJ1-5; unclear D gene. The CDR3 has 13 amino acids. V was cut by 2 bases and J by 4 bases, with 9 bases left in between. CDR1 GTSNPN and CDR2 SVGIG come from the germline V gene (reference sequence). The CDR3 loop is CAWSFGENQPQHF. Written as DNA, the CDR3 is TGTGCCTGGAGTTTCGGAGAGAATCAGCCCCAGCATTTT. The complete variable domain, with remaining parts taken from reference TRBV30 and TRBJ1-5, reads SQTIHQWPATLVQPVGSPLSLECTVEGTSNPNLYWYRQAAGRGLQLLFYSVGIGQISSEVPQNLSASRPQDRQFILSSKKLLLSDSGFYLCAWSFGENQPQHFGDGTRLSIL.

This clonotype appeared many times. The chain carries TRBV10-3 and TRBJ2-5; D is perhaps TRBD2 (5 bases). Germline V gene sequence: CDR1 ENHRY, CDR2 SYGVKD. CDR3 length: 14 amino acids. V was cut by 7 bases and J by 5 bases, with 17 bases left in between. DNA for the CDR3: TGTGCCATCACCGCGGGTCTAAAAGGGGAGACCCAGTACTTC. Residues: CAITAGLKGETQYF.

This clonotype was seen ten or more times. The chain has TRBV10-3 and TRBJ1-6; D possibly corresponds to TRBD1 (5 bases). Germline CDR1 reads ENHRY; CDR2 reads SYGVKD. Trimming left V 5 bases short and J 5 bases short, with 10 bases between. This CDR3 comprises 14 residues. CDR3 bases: TGTGCCATCAGTTCCGGGACGGATAATTCACCCCTCCACTTT. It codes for CAISSGTDNSPLHF.

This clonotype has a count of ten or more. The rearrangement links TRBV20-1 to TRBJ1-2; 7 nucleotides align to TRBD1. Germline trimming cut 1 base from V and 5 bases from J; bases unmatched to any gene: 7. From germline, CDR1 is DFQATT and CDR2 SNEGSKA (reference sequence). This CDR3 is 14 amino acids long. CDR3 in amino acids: CSARVVGQSYGYTF. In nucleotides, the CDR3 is TGCAGTGCTAGAGTGGTGGGACAGAGTTATGGCTACACCTTC.

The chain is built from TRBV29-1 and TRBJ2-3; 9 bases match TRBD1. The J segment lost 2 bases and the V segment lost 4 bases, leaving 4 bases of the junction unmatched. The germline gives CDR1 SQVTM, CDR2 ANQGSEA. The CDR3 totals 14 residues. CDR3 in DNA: TGCAGCGTTGCCCGGGACAGGGCCACAGATACGCAGTATTTT. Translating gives CSVARDRATDTQYF.

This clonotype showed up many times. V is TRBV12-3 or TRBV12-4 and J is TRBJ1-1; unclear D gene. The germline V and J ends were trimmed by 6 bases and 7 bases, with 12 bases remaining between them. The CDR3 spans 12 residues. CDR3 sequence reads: CASRGIGNEAFF. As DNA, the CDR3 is TGTGCCAGCAGAGGAATTGGAAATGAAGCTTTCTTT.

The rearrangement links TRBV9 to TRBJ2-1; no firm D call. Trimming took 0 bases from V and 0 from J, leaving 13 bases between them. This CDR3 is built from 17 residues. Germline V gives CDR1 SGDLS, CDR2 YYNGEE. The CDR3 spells CASSVEVYPSSYNEQFF. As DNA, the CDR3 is TGTGCCAGCAGCGTAGAAGTTTACCCGAGCTCCTACAATGAGCAGTTCTTC. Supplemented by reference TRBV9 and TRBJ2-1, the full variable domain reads DSGVTQTPKHLITATGQRVTLRCSPRSGDLSVYWYQQSLDQGLQFLIQYYNGEERAKGNILERFSAQQFPDLHSELNLSSLELGDSALYFCASSVEVYPSSYNEQFFGPGTRLTVL.

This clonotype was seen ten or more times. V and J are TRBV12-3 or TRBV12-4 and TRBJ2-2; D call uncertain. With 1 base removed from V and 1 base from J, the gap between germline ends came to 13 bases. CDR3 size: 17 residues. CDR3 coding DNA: TGTGCCAGCAGTTTAGGACGTATACTCAGGAACACCGGGGAGCTGTTTTTT. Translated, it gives CASSLGRILRNTGELFF.

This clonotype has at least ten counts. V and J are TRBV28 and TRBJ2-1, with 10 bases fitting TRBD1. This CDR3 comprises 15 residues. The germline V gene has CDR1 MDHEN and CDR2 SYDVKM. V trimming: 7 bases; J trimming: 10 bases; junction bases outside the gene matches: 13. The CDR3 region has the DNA TGTGCCAGCAATCCCCCGGGACAGGGGAGTTACGAGCAGTTCTTC. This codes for CASNPPGQGSYEQFF.

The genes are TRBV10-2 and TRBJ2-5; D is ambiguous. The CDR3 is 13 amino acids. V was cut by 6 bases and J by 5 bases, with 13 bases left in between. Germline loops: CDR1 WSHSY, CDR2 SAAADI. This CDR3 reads CASRSDLRETQYF. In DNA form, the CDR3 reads TGCGCCAGCAGATCGGACCTAAGGGAGACCCAGTACTTC.

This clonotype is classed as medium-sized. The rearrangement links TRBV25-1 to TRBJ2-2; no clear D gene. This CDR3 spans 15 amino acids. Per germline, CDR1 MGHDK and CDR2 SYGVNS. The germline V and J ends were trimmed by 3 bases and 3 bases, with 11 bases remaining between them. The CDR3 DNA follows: TGTGCCAGCAGTGACTCACAGACGCACACCGGGGAGCTGTTTTTT. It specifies CASSDSQTHTGELFF.

CDR3 sequence: CASRRNREIMDEQYF. In nucleotides, the CDR3 is TGTGCCAGCAGGCGTAACAGGGAGATCATGGACGAGCAGTACTTC. The rearrangement links TRBV2 to TRBJ2-7; the D gene is possibly TRBD1 (6 bases). Per germline, CDR1 SNHLY and CDR2 FYNNEI. The CDR3 is made up of 15 amino acids. The ends were cut back, 6 bases at V and 5 bases at J, with 20 bases in the middle.

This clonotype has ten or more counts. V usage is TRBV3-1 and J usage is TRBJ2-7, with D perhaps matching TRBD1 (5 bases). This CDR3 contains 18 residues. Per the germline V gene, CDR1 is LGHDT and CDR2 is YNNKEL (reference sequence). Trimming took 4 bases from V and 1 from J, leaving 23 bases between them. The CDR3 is CASSRGQVRKPSSYEQYF. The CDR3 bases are TGTGCCAGCAGCCGAGGACAAGTTCGGAAGCCGAGTTCCTACGAGCAGTACTTC.

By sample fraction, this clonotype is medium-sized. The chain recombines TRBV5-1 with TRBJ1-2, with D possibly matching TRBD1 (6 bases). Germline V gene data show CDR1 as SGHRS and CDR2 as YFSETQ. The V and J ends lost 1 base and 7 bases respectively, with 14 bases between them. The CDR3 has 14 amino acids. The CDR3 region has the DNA TGCGCCAGCAGCTTGACCTCAGGGGATAGTGGCTACACCTTC. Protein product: CASSLTSGDSGYTF.

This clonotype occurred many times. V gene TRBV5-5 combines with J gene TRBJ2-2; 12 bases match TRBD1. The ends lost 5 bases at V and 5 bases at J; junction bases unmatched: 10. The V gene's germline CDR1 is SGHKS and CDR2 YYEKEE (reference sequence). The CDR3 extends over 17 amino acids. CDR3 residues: CASRSTGTGGRTGELFF. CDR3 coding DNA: TGTGCCAGCAGGAGTACCGGGACAGGGGGCCGGACCGGGGAGCTGTTTTTT.

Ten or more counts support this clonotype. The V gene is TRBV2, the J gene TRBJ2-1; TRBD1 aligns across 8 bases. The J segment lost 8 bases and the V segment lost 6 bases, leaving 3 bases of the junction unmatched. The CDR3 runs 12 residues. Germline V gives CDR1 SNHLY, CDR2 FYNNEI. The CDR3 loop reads CASSGQGDEQFF. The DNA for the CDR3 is TGTGCCAGCAGCGGACAGGGCGATGAGCAGTTCTTC.

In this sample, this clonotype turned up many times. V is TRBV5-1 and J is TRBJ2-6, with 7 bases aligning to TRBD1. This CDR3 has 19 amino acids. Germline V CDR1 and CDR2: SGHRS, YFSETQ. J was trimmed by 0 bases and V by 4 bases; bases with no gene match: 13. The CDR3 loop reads CASSLEGGALGSGANVLTF. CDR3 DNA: TGCGCCAGCAGCCTGGAAGGGGGCGCCCTGGGCTCTGGGGCCAACGTCCTGACTTTC.

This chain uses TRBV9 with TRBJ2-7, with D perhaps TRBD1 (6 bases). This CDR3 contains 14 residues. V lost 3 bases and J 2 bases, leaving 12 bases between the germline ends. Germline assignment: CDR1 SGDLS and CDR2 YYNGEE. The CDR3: CASSGGQPPYEQYF. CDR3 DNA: TGTGCCAGCAGCGGCGGACAGCCACCCTACGAGCAGTACTTC.

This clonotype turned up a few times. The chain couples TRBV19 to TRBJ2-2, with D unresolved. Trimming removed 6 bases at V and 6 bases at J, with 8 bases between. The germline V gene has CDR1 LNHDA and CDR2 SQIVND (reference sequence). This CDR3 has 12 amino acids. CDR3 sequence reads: CASSWMSGELFF. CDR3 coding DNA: TGTGCCAGTAGCTGGATGTCCGGGGAGCTGTTTTTT.

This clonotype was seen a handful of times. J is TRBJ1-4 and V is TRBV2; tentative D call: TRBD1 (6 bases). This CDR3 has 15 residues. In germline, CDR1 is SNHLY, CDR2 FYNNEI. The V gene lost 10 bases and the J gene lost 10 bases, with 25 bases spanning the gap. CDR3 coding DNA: TGTGCCACCCATTCCTCGGACAGCCAGGCGGGAAAACTGTTTTTT. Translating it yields CATHSSDSQAGKLFF.

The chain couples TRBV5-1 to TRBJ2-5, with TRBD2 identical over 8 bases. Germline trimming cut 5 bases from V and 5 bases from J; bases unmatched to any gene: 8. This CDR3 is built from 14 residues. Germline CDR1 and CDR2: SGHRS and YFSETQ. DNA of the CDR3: TGCGCCAGCAGTTTCCAGGGACTAGGGGAGACCCAGTACTTC. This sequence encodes CASSFQGLGETQYF.

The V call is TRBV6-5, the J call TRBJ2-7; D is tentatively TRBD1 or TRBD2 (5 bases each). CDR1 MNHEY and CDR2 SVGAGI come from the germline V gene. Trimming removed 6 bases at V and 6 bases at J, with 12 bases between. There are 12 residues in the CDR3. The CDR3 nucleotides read TGTGCCAGCAGGGATGGGACCGGCGAGCAGTACTTC. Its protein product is CASRDGTGEQYF.